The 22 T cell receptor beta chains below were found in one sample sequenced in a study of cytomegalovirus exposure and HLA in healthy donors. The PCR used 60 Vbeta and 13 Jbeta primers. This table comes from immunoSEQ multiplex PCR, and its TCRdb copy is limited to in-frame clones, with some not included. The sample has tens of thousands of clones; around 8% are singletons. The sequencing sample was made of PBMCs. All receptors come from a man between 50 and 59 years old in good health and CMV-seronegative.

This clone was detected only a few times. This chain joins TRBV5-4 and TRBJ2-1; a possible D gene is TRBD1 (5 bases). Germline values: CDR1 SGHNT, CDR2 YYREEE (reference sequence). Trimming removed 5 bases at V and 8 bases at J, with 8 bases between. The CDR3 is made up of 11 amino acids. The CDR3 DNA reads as TGTGCCAGCAGATGGGGCTATGAGCAGTTCTTC. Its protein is CASRWGYEQFF. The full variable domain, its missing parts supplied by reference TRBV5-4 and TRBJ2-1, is ETGVTQSPTHLIKTRGQQVTLRCSSQSGHNTVSWYQQALGQGPQFIFQYYREEENGRGNFPPRFSGLQFPNYSSELNVNALELDDSALYLCASRWGYEQFFGPGTRLTVL.

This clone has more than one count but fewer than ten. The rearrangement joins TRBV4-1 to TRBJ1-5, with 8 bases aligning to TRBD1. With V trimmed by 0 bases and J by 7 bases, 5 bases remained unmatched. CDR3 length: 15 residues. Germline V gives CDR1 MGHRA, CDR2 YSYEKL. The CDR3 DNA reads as TGCGCCAGCAGCCAAGATCGGACAGGGAGCCAGCCCCAGCATTTT. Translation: CASSQDRTGSQPQHF.

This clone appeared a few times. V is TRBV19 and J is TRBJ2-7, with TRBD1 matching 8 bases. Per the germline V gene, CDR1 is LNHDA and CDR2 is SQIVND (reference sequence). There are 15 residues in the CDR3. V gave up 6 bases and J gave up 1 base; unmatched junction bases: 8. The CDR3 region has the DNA TGTGCCAGTAGGACCGGACAGGGCGCATCCTACGAGCAGTACTTC. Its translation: CASRTGQGASYEQYF. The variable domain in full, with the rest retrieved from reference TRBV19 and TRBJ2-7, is DGGITQSPKYLFRKEGQNVTLSCEQNLNHDAMYWYRQDPGQGLRLIYYSQIVNDFQKGDIAEGYSVSREKKESFPLTVTSAQKNPTAFYLCASRTGQGASYEQYFGPGTRLTVT.

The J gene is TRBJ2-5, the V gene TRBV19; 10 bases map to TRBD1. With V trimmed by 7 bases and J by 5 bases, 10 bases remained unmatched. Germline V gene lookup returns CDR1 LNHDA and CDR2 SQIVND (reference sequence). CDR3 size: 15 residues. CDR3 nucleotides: TGTGCCAGTACCCCGCCGGGACAGGGGTCTGAGACCCAGTACTTC. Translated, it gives CASTPPGQGSETQYF. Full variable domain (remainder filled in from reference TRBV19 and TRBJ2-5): DGGITQSPKYLFRKEGQNVTLSCEQNLNHDAMYWYRQDPGQGLRLIYYSQIVNDFQKGDIAEGYSVSREKKESFPLTVTSAQKNPTAFYLCASTPPGQGSETQYFGPGTRLLVL.

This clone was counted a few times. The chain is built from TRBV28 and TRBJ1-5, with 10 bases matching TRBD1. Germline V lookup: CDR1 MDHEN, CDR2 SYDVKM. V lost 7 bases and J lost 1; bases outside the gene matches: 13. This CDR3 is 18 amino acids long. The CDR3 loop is CASIEGQGRAFSNQPQHF. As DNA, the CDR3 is TGTGCCAGCATCGAGGGACAGGGGAGGGCCTTCAGCAATCAGCCCCAGCATTTT.

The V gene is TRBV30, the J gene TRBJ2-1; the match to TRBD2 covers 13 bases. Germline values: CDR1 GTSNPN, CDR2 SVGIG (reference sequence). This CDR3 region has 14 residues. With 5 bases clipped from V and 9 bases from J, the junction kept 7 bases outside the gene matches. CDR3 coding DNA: TGTGCCTGGCTACTAGCGGGAGGGCCTGGTGAGCAGTTCTTC. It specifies CAWLLAGGPGEQFF. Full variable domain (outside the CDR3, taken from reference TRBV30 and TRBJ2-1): SQTIHQWPATLVQPVGSPLSLECTVEGTSNPNLYWYRQAAGRGLQLLFYSVGIGQISSEVPQNLSASRPQDRQFILSSKKLLLSDSGFYLCAWLLAGGPGEQFFGPGTRLTVL.

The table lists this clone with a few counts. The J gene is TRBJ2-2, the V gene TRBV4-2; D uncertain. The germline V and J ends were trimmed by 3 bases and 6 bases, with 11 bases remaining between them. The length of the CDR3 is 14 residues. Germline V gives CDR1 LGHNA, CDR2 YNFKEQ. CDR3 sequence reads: CASSQGLRPGELFF. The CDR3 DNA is TGTGCCAGCAGCCAGGGCCTTCGACCCGGGGAGCTGTTTTTT.

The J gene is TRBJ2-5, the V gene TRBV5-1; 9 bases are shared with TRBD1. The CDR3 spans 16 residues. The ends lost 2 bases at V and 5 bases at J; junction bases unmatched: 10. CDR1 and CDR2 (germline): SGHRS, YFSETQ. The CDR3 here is CASSFIQGAGGETQYF. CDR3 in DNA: TGCGCCAGCAGCTTTATACAGGGGGCAGGAGGGGAGACCCAGTACTTC.

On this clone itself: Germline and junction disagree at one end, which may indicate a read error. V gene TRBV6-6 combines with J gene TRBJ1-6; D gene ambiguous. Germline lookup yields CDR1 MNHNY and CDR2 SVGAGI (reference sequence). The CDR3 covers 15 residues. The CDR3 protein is CASSYSSSYNSPPHF. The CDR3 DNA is TGTGCCAGCAGTTACTCGTCCTCCTATAATTCACCCCCCCACTTT.

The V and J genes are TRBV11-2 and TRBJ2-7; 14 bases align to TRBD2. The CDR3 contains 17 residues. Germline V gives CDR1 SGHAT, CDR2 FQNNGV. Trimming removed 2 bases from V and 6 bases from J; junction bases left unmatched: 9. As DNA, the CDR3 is TGTGCCAGCAGCTTACATATCTCCGGGACTAGCGGGGGCGAGCAGTACTTC. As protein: CASSLHISGTSGGEQYF.

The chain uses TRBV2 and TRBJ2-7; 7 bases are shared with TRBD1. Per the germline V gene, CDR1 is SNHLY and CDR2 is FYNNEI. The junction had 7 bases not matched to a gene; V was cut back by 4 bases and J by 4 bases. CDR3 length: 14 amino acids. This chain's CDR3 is CASSGERGPYEQYF. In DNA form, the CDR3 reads TGTGCCAGCAGTGGTGAGAGGGGGCCGTACGAGCAGTACTTC.

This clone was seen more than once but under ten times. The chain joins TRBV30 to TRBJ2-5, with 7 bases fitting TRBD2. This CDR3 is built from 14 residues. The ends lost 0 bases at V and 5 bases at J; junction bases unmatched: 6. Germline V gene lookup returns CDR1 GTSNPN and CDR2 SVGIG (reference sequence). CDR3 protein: CAWSVLGEGETQYF. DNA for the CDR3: TGTGCCTGGAGTGTTCTAGGGGAGGGGGAGACCCAGTACTTC.

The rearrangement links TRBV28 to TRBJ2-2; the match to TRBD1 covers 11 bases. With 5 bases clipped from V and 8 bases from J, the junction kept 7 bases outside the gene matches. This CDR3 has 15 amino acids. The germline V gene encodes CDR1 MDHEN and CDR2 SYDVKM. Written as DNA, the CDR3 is TGTGCCAGCAGTCCCGGGACAGGGGGATCGGGGGAGCTGTTTTTT. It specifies CASSPGTGGSGELFF. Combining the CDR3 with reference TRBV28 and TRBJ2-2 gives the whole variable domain DVKVTQSSRYLVKRTGEKVFLECVQDMDHENMFWYRQDPGLGLRLIYFSYDVKMKEKGDIPEGYSVSREKKERFSLILESASTNQTSMYLCASSPGTGGSGELFFGEGSRLTVL.

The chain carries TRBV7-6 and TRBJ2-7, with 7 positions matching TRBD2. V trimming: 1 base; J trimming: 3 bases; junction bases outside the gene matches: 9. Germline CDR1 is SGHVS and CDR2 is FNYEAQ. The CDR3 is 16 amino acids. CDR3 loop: CASSLVAGRSGYEQYF. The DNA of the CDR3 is TGTGCCAGCAGCTTAGTAGCCGGGAGGTCGGGCTACGAGCAGTACTTC.

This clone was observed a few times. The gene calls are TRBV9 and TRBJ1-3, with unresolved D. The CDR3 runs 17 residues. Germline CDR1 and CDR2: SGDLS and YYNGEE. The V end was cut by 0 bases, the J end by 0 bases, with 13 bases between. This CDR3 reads CASSVATGGSSGNTIYF. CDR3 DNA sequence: TGTGCCAGCAGCGTAGCTACTGGCGGGAGCTCTGGAAACACCATATATTTT.

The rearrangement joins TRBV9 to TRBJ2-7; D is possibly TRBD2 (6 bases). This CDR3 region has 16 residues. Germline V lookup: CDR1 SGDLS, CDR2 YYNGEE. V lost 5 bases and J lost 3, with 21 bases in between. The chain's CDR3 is CASRGPREKGLYEQYF. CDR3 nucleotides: TGTGCCAGCAGGGGGCCCCGGGAGAAGGGACTCTACGAGCAGTACTTC.

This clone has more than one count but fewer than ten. The CDR3 DNA sequence: TGCAGCGTTCTAGTAGCGGGAGAAGGGAGGGAGCTGTTTTTT. Its protein product is CSVLVAGEGRELFF. J is TRBJ2-2 and V is TRBV29-1, with 9 positions matching TRBD2. This CDR3 spans 14 amino acids. Germline lookup yields CDR1 SQVTM and CDR2 ANQGSEA. The trim removed 5 bases at V and 9 bases at J, leaving 10 bases unmatched.

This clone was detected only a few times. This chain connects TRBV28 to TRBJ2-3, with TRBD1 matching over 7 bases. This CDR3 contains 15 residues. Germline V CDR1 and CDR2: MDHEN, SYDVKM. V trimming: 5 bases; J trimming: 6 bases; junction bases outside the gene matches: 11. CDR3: CASSPGTAFGDTQYF. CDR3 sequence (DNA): TGTGCCAGCAGTCCCGGGACAGCCTTCGGGGATACGCAGTATTTT.

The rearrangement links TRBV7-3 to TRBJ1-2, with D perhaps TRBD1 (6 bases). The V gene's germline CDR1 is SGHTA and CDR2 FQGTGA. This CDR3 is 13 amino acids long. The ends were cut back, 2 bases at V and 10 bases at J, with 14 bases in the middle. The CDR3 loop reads CASSLAGGADYTF. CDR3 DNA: TGTGCCAGCAGCTTAGCGGGGGGCGCGGACTACACCTTC.

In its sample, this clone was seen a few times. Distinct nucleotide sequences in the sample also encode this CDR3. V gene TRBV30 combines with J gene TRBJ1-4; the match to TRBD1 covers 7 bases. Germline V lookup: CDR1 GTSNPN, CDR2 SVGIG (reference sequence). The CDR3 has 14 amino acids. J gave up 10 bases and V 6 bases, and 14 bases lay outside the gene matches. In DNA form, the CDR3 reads TGTGCCTGTCTACAGGGGCCGCAGACCCGAAAACTGTTTTTT. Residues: CACLQGPQTRKLFF.

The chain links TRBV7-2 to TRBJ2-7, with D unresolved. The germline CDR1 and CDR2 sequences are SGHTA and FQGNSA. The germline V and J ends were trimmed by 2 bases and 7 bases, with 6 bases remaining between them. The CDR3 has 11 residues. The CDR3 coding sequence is TGTGCCAGCAGCTTAATGACAGAGCAGTACTTC. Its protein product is CASSLMTEQYF. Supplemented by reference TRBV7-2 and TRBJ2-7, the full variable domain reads GAGVSQSPSNKVTEKGKDVELRCDPISGHTALYWYRQSLGQGLEFLIYFQGNSAPDKSGLPSDRFSAERTGGSVSTLTIQRTQQEDSAVYLCASSLMTEQYFGPGTRLTVT.

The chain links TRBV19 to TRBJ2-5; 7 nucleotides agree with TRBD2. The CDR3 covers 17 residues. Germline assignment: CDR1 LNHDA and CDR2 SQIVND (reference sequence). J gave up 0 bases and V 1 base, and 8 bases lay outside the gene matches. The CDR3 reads CASSIGQSGEYQETQYF. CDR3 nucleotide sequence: TGTGCCAGTAGTATAGGTCAAAGCGGGGAGTACCAAGAGACCCAGTACTTC.